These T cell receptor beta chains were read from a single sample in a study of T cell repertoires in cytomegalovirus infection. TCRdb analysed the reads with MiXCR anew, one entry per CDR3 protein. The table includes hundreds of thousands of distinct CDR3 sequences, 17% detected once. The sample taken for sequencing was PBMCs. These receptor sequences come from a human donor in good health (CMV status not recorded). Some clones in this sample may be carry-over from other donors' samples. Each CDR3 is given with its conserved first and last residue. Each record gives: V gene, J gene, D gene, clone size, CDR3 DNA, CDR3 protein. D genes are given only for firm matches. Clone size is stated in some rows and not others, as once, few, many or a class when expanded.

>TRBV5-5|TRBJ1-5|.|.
TGTGCCAGCAGCTTGGAAAGGACTCAGCCCCAGCATTTT
CASSLERTQPQHF
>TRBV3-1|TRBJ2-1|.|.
TGTGCCAGCAGCCAAGATCTAGTCTTACGGTCCTACAATGAGCAGTTCTTC
CASSQDLVLRSYNEQFF
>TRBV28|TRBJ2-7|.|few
TGTGCCAGCGGCGGGTTCGGCTACGAGCAGTACTTC
CASGGFGYEQYF
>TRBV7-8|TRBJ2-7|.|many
TGTGCCAGCAGCTTCTCCCAGTGGGGACCCTACGAGCAGTACTTC
CASSFSQWGPYEQYF
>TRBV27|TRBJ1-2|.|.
TGTGCCAGCAGTTGGGGGAAAATGAGAGGCTATGGCTACACCTTC
CASSWGKMRGYGYTF
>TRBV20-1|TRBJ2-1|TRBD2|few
TGCAGTGCTAGAGCAATAAGCGGGGGGATCTACAATGAGCAGTTCTTC
CSARAISGGIYNEQFF
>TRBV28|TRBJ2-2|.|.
TGTGCCAGCAGGGGTCCACATTATAACCCTAATTTTCCTTCGGACACCGGGGAGCTGTTTTTT
CASRGPHYNPNFPSDTGELFF
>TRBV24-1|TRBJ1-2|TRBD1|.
TGTGCCACCAGTGATCCTACAGGGGGCGTCTATGGCTACACCTTC
CATSDPTGGVYGYTF
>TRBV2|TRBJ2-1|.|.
TGTGCCAGCAGAGAACCGGGACCACAGTTCTTC
CASREPGPQFF
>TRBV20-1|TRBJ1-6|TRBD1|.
TGCAGTGCTAGGGGGACAGGGGGTTATTCACCCCTCCACTTT
CSARGTGGYSPLHF
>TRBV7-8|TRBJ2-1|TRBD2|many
TGTGCCAGCAGTCGGCCAGGGAGGGATGAGCAGTTCTTC
CASSRPGRDEQFF
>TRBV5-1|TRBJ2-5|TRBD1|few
TGCGCCAGCAGAGAAGCGTACAGGGGGCAAGAGACCCAGTACTTC
CASREAYRGQETQYF
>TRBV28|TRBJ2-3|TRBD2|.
TGTGCCAGCACCCGGGGGGGCGCAGATACGCAGTATTTT
CASTRGGADTQYF
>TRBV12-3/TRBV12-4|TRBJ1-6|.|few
TGTGCCAGCACCCTAGCCTCCCTCGGGACCATATCTTCACCCCTCCACTTT
CASTLASLGTISSPLHF
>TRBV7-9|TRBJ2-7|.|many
TGTGCCAGCAGCCCGGGACCGAACAAGTACGAGCAGTACTTC
CASSPGPNKYEQYF
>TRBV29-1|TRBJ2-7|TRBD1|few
TGCAGCGCCCGAGGATCGACAGGGTCATACGAGCAGTACTTC
CSARGSTGSYEQYF
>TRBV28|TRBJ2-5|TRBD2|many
TGTGCCAGCAGCTTCAGCGGGGGCCAAGAGACCCAGTACTTC
CASSFSGGQETQYF
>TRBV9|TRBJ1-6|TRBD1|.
TGTGCCGGCAGCGCCCAGCCGGACAGGGAGAATTCACCCCTCCACTTT
CAGSAQPDRENSPLHF
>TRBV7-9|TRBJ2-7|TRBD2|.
TGTGCCAGCAGCCCAGTTGGTGGACTAGGGTTGTTGGAGCAGTACTTC
CASSPVGGLGLLEQYF
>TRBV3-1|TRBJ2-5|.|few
TGTGCCAGCAGCCAAGGGGGGGGTCAGGGGGAGACCCAGTACTTC
CASSQGGGQGETQYF
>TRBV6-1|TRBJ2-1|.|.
TGTGCCAGCAGTGTGTCTAGCGTCGTTTCTTACAATGAGCAGTTCTTC
CASSVSSVVSYNEQFF
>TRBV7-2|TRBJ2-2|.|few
TGTGCCAGCAGCTCGAGGGGGGGGGAGCTGTTTTTT
CASSSRGGELFF
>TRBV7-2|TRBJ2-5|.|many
TGTGCCAGCAGCCTCCCGGAGACCCAGTACTTC
CASSLPETQYF
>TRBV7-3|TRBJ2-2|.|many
TGTGCCAGCAGCGAACCTGCGACAGGGAACACCGGGGAGCTGTTTTTT
CASSEPATGNTGELFF
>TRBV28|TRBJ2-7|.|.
TGTGCCAGCGGGGGCGGGGAGAGCTACGAGCAGTACTTC
CASGGGESYEQYF